The 10 T cell receptor beta chains reported below all come from one sample, sequenced in a study of blood T cell repertoires in COVID-19. Sequencing was performed with immunoSEQ multiplex PCR; in TCRdb, only in-frame clones are kept and a portion is missing. The table shows about 250,000 clones, with more than 70% occurring only once. The sample taken for sequencing was peripheral blood. The receptors stem from a middle-aged woman who had recovered from COVID-19.

The count of this clone is one. CDR3 nucleotide sequence: TGTGCCTGGAGTGTAGGGGCGTCAGCTAATGAAAAACTGTTTTTT. Its protein product is CAWSVGASANEKLFF. The rearrangement uses TRBV30 and TRBJ1-4; possible D gene TRBD1, 5 bases. The CDR3 has 15 residues. Deletions cut 0 bases from V and 3 bases from J, with 11 bases between. Germline V gene data show CDR1 as GTSNPN and CDR2 as SVGIG (reference sequence).

In its sample, this clone was seen once. CDR3 nucleotides: TGCGCCAGCAGCCCCCCGCCCAGCGGAGCCCGCACAGATACGCAGTATTTT. This sequence encodes CASSPPPSGARTDTQYF. The chain links TRBV4-1 to TRBJ2-3; weak D call: TRBD2 (5 bases). The CDR3 contains 17 residues. Trimming pared 4 bases from V and 1 base from J, leaving 18 bases between. CDR1 is MGHRA, CDR2 YSYEKL, per germline.

CDR3 loop: CASSPQVPSTDTQYF. Written as DNA, the CDR3 is TGTGCCAGCAGTCCGCAGGTACCTAGCACAGATACGCAGTATTTT. The V gene is TRBV7-6, the J gene TRBJ2-3; D is unresolved. Germline V CDR1 and CDR2: SGHVS, FNYEAQ. CDR3 length: 15 residues. Deletions cut 6 bases from V and 0 bases from J, with 13 bases between.

The chain combines TRBV14 with TRBJ1-2, with D unclear. The CDR3 contains 13 residues. V lost 4 bases, J lost 7 bases, and 13 bases lay in between. The V gene's germline CDR1 is SGHDN and CDR2 FVKESK. CDR3 coding DNA: TGTGCCAGCAGCCTAACGGGAGACCCTGGCTACACCTTC. Translated, it gives CASSLTGDPGYTF.

This clone was found once. The rearrangement links TRBV6-1 to TRBJ2-5; TRBD1 is a possible D gene (5 bases). V was cut by 2 bases and J by 4 bases, with 17 bases left in between. Germline loops: CDR1 MNHNS, CDR2 SASEGT. The CDR3 runs 16 residues. The CDR3 spells CASSENPGFFPETQYF. DNA for the CDR3: TGTGCCAGCAGTGAAAACCCAGGGTTTTTTCCAGAGACCCAGTACTTC.

V gene TRBV3-1 (or the pseudogene TRBV3-2) combines with J gene TRBJ1-3, with TRBD1 identical over 7 bases. The ends lost 3 bases at V and 0 bases at J; junction bases unmatched: 20. Germline lookup yields CDR1 LGHDT and CDR2 YNNKEL (reference sequence). There are 21 residues in the CDR3. For the CDR3, the DNA is TGTGCCAGCAGCCACCGGGGGGGGACAGCGCTAACCCGGCCCTCTGGAAACACCATATATTTT. It specifies CASSHRGGTALTRPSGNTIYF.

This chain connects TRBV7-9 to TRBJ2-7; D call uncertain. The germline gives CDR1 SEHNR, CDR2 FQNEAQ (reference sequence). The CDR3 extends over 14 amino acids. Trimming left V 5 bases short and J 2 bases short, with 13 bases between. The CDR3 DNA is TGTGCCAGCAGCCCCCCCGCGGCCCCCTACGAGCAGTACTTC. Translating gives CASSPPAAPYEQYF.

This chain uses TRBV6-1 with TRBJ1-5; 8 bases are a match to TRBD1. The ends lost 5 bases at V and 6 bases at J; junction bases unmatched: 3. Germline-derived CDR1 and CDR2 are MNHNS and SASEGT. The CDR3 has 13 residues. The CDR3 sequence is CASSSQGGQPQHF. CDR3 bases: TGTGCCAGCAGTTCACAGGGGGGTCAGCCCCAGCATTTT.

This chain connects TRBV4-3 to TRBJ2-2, with D possibly TRBD2 on 5 matching bases. The CDR3 loop spans 18 amino acids. Germline assignment: CDR1 LGHNA and CDR2 YSLEER. V dropped 0 bases and J dropped 6 bases, with 20 bases sitting between them. The CDR3 region is CASSQERRLAGKAGELFF. DNA for the CDR3: TGCGCCAGCAGCCAAGAGAGACGGCTCGCGGGCAAGGCCGGGGAGCTGTTTTTT.

The genes are TRBV5-8 and TRBJ1-2; the D gene is possibly TRBD1 (5 bases). V lost 4 bases, J lost 8 bases, and 21 bases lay in between. The germline V gene has CDR1 SGHTS and CDR2 YDEGEE. The CDR3 covers 15 residues. The CDR3 region is CASSPGPQGRWGYTF. CDR3 DNA sequence: TGTGCCAGCAGCCCAGGGCCGCAGGGCCGTTGGGGCTACACCTTC.